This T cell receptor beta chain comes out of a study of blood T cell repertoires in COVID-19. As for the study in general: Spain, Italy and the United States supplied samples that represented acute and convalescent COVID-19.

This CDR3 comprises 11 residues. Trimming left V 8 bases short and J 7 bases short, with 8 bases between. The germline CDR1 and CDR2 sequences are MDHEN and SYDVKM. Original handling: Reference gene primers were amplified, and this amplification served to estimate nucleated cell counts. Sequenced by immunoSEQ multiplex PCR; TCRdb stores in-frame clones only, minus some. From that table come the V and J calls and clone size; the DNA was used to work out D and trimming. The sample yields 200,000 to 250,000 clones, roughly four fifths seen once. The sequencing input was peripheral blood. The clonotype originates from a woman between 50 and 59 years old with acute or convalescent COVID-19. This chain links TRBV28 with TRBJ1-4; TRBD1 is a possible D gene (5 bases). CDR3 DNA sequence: TGTGCCAGCCGGGGGATTGAAAAACTGTTTTTT. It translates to CASRGIEKLFF.